This T cell receptor (beta chain) was recovered during a study of blood T cell repertoires in COVID-19. In the study overall: The United States, Italy and Spain provided the acute and convalescent COVID-19 samples.

Measured with immunoSEQ multiplex PCR; TCRdb has only the in-frame clones, and not every one. The table has roughly 70,000 clones, approximately 77% seen once; the top ten hold about 2.1%. The V end was cut by 4 bases, the J end by 1 base, with 11 bases between. The CDR3 length is 15 residues. Germline V gene data show CDR1 as LNHDA and CDR2 as SQIVND (reference sequence). Sequencing used peripheral blood. The chain uses TRBV19 and TRBJ1-5; tentative D call: TRBD1 (5 bases). The TCR sequence derives from a man aged 65-85 years with COVID-19, enrolled during active disease. CDR3 in amino acids: CASSTTDSSNQPQHF. For the CDR3, the DNA is TGTGCCAGTAGTACTACCGACAGCAGCAATCAGCCCCAGCATTTT.